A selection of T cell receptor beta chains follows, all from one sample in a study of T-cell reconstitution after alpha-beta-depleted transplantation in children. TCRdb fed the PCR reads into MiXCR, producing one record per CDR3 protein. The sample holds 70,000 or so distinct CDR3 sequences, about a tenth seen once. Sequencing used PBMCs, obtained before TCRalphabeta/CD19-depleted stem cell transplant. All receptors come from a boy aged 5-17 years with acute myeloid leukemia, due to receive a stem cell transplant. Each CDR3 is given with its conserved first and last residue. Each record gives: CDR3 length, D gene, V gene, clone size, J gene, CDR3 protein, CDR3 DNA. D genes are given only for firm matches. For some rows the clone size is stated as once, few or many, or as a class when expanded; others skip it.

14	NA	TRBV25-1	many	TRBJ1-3	CASSSGLSANTIYF	TGTGCCAGCAGTTCAGGGCTCTCTGCTAACACCATATATTTT
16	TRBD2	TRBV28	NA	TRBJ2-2	CASSLVGSGRSGELFF	TGTGCCAGCAGTTTAGTTGGTAGCGGGAGAAGCGGGGAGCTGTTTTTT
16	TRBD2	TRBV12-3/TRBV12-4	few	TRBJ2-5	CASSQVAGVGSETQYF	TGTGCCAGCAGTCAGGTAGCGGGAGTAGGTTCGGAGACCCAGTACTTC
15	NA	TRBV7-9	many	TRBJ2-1	CASSPGTLTDNEQFF	TGTGCCAGCAGCCCCGGGACTCTGACTGACAATGAGCAGTTCTTC
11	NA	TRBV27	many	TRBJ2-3	CASRNLDTQYF	TGTGCCAGCAGAAACTTGGATACGCAGTATTTT
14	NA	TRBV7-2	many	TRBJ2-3	CASSLKGGTDTQYF	TGTGCCAGCAGCTTAAAAGGGGGTACAGATACGCAGTATTTT
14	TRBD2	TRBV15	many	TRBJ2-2	CATRASGNTGELFF	TGTGCCACCAGAGCTAGCGGGAACACCGGGGAGCTGTTTTTT
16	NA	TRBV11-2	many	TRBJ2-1	CASSLGVGQFINEQFF	TGTGCCAGCAGCTTAGGGGTCGGACAGTTTATCAATGAGCAGTTCTTC
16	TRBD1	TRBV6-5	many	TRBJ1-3	CASSYDPSTGGNTIYF	TGTGCCAGCAGTTACGATCCATCGACAGGGGGAAACACCATATATTTT
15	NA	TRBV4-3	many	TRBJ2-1	CASSEVVGGGVKQFF	TGCGCCAGCAGCGAAGTGGTGGGAGGGGGGGTGAAGCAGTTCTTC
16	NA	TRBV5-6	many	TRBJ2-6	CASSLARQGGSNVLTF	TGTGCCAGCAGCTTGGCCCGCCAGGGTGGGTCCAACGTCCTGACTTTC
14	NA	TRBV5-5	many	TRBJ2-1	CASSLAPSSHEQFF	TGTGCCAGCAGCTTGGCGCCTAGCAGCCATGAGCAGTTCTTC
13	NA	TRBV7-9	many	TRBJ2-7	CASSLAGGREQYF	TGTGCCAGCAGCTTAGCAGGGGGACGCGAGCAGTACTTC
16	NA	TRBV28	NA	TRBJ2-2	CASSPQFRENTGELFF	TGTGCCAGCAGTCCCCAATTCAGGGAGAACACCGGGGAGCTGTTTTTT
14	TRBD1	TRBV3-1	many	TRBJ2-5	CASSLRQGQETQYF	TGTGCCAGCAGCCTTAGACAGGGCCAAGAGACCCAGTACTTC